A single sample is the source of the 3 T cell receptor beta chains below, sequenced in a study of T cells in localized non-small cell lung cancer. This table comes from immunoSEQ multiplex PCR, and its TCRdb copy is limited to in-frame clones, with some not included. The sample includes fewer than 3,000 clones, roughly a third seen only once; the top ten take about 15%. The sample consisted of lung tumor tissue, taken before any cancer treatment. The source of these receptors is a man aged 40 to 70 with stage II lung adenocarcinoma.

The chain joins TRBV29-1 to TRBJ2-7; 11 bases match TRBD1. The germline V gene encodes CDR1 SQVTM and CDR2 ANQGSEA. The V segment lost 6 bases and the J segment 6 bases; nucleotides outside the gene matches: 10. This CDR3 contains 14 residues. The CDR3 DNA sequence: TGCAGCGTCTTCACCGGGACAGGGGGGCGCGAGCAGTACTTC. The encoded protein is CSVFTGTGGREQYF.

With regard to this clone: Mismatch with germline at one junction end may stem from a read error. The chain couples TRBV28 to TRBJ1-6; 10 bases line up with TRBD1. Germline-derived CDR1 and CDR2 are MDHEN and SYDVKM. The CDR3 extends over 17 amino acids. This CDR3 is CASRLITTGGVNSPFHF. The CDR3, as DNA: TGTGCCAGCAGACTAATAACGACAGGGGGCGTTAATTCACCCTTCCACTTT.

The V and J genes are TRBV19 and TRBJ1-2; no firm D call. Germline V lookup: CDR1 LNHDA, CDR2 SQIVND (reference sequence). This CDR3 spans 12 amino acids. With 7 bases removed from V and 4 bases from J, the gap between germline ends came to 10 bases. In nucleotides, the CDR3 is TGTGCCAGTACGGGTCAAACCTATGGCTACACCTTC. Translating it yields CASTGQTYGYTF. Full variable domain (remainder filled in from reference TRBV19 and TRBJ1-2): DGGITQSPKYLFRKEGQNVTLSCEQNLNHDAMYWYRQDPGQGLRLIYYSQIVNDFQKGDIAEGYSVSREKKESFPLTVTSAQKNPTAFYLCASTGQTYGYTFGSGTRLTVV.